This entry lists 5 T cell receptor beta chains sequenced from one sample in a study of cytomegalovirus exposure and HLA in healthy donors. The PCR used 60 Vbeta and 13 Jbeta primers. Clones were read by immunoSEQ multiplex PCR, and TCRdb kept only the in-frame ones, dropping some. The sample carries 200,000 to 250,000 clones, around 80% recorded once. The sequenced sample consisted of PBMCs. The receptors here all came from a woman aged 35 to 49 in good health and CMV-seronegative.

The V gene is TRBV7-3, the J gene TRBJ2-3; TRBD1 matches 7 bases. Germline values: CDR1 SGHTA, CDR2 FQGTGA. The CDR3 extends over 15 amino acids. V was clipped by 5 bases and J by 6 bases; unmatched bases: 11. CDR3 bases: TGTGCCAGCAGCCCCTTAGGGGGCCGAGGGGATACGCAGTATTTT. Residues: CASSPLGGRGDTQYF.

The chain links TRBV2 to TRBJ1-2; TRBD1 matches at 10 bases. Germline trimming cut 10 bases from V and 4 bases from J; bases unmatched to any gene: 6. Germline values: CDR1 SNHLY, CDR2 FYNNEI. The CDR3 spans 13 residues. This CDR3 is CATTGTGAYGYTF. The CDR3 nucleotides are TGTGCCACAACCGGGACAGGGGCCTATGGCTACACCTTC.

The chain is built from TRBV30 and TRBJ1-5; perhaps TRBD1 as D (5 bases). Trimming removed 0 bases from V and 6 bases from J, with 12 bases in between. CDR1 is GTSNPN and CDR2 is SVGIG in the germline V gene (reference sequence). The CDR3 extends over 14 amino acids. As DNA, the CDR3 is TGTGCCTGGAGTGTTAAAGGGGCGCGTCAGCCCCAGCATTTT. This codes for CAWSVKGARQPQHF.

The chain carries TRBV13 and TRBJ2-5; 13 bases agree with TRBD2. Germline V lookup: CDR1 PRHDT, CDR2 FYEKMQ (reference sequence). CDR3 length: 15 amino acids. J lost 3 bases, V lost 3 bases, and 1 base had no gene match. This CDR3 reads CASSFGLAGEETQYF. CDR3 DNA: TGTGCCAGCAGCTTTGGACTAGCGGGGGAAGAGACCCAGTACTTC.

J is TRBJ2-1 and V is TRBV27, with TRBD1 matching 8 bases. V lost 6 bases and J lost 4; bases outside the gene matches: 14. Germline lookup yields CDR1 MNHEY and CDR2 SMNVEV (reference sequence). This CDR3 spans 17 amino acids. CDR3 sequence (DNA): TGTGCCAGCAGCCTACGACCGGACAGGGCGTTATACAATGAGCAGTTCTTC. This gives the protein CASSLRPDRALYNEQFF.